This is a list of T cell receptor beta chains from one sample in a study of regulatory T cells in long-lasting Graves disease. TCRdb itself ran the multiplex PCR reads through MiXCR, one entry per CDR3 protein. The sample includes 350,000 to 550,000 distinct CDR3 sequences, about 15% of them seen just once. Another study also made use of these data, one on T cells in Graves' hyperthyroidism and ophthalmopathy.

The specimen was peripheral blood mononuclear cells (PBMCs), collected at new diagnosis, from a patient treated with antithyroid drugs. All receptors come from a woman in her forties or fifties with Graves disease. Both conserved end residues are part of each CDR3. D genes are given only for firm matches. Not every row has a clone size; where given, it reads once, few, many or a size class.

TRBD2,TRBJ2-7,many,TRBV12-5,TGTGCTAGTGGTTTGGCCACACTAGCGGGAGGGCCCGGCGAGCAGTACTTC,CASGLATLAGGPGEQYF
TRBD1,TRBJ2-1,many,TRBV10-3,TGTGCCACGAAATCTTCCGGGACAGGGAAATTAGAAGGCTCCTACAATGAGCAGTTCTTC,CATKSSGTGKLEGSYNEQFF
-,TRBJ2-1,many,TRBV29-1,TGCAGCGTTGGGTTTGGTAACAATGAGCAGTTCTTC,CSVGFGNNEQFF
-,TRBJ2-3,many,TRBV11-2,TGTGCCAGCAGCTTATTCTCCGAAGATACGCAGTATTTT,CASSLFSEDTQYF
-,TRBJ1-2,-,TRBV5-1,TGCGCCAGCAGCTTGTCCGAGGGACCCTATGGCTACACCTTC,CASSLSEGPYGYTF
TRBD1,TRBJ1-1,many,TRBV27,TGTGCCAGCAGTACCCGGAGGGGGCTGAACACTGAAGCTTTCTTT,CASSTRRGLNTEAFF
-,TRBJ1-2,many,TRBV6-1,TGTGCCAGCATTACGCGGGCCTCCCCAGCTAACTATGGCTACACCTTC,CASITRASPANYGYTF
TRBD1,TRBJ1-2,-,TRBV6-1,TGTGCCAGCGGACGGACAGGGGGCGTCTATGGCTACACCTTC,CASGRTGGVYGYTF
-,TRBJ2-7,many,TRBV7-8,TGTGCCAGCAGCCCCCTCCGGGCAGGGTGGGCCGAGCAGTACTTC,CASSPLRAGWAEQYF
-,TRBJ1-2,-,TRBV9,TGTGCCAGCAGCGTAGCTGCGACAGCCTTTAACTATGGCTGCACCTTC,CASSVAATAFNYGCTF
-,TRBJ1-4,few,TRBV3-1,TGTGCCAGCAGCCAAGTCCCGGACGGGAATGAAAAACTGTTTTTT,CASSQVPDGNEKLFF
TRBD1,TRBJ2-2,few,TRBV10-2,TGCGCCAGCAGTGAATTCTGGGACAGGGCGGGTACCGGGGAGCTGTTTTTT,CASSEFWDRAGTGELFF
-,TRBJ1-3,few,TRBV6-2/TRBV6-3,TGTGCCAGCAGTTACACACAGGGACCTGGAAACACCATATATTTT,CASSYTQGPGNTIYF
-,TRBJ1-1,many,TRBV12-3/TRBV12-4,TGTGCCAGCAGTTCTCCCATGGGACTGTGGAACACTGAAGCTTTCTTT,CASSSPMGLWNTEAFF
TRBD1,TRBJ2-7,-,TRBV3-1,TGTGCCAGCAGCCAAGGATATCTGGGCGGGGACAGGGGTTACAATGAGCAGTACTTC,CASSQGYLGGDRGYNEQYF
TRBD1,TRBJ2-4,-,TRBV19,TGTGCCAGCTCGTTGGGAGGGACAGGGGAGGCCAAAAACATTCAGTACTTC,CASSLGGTGEAKNIQYF
-,TRBJ1-5,many,TRBV28,TGTGCCAGCAGCCGACAGGAGTTGAATCAGCCCCAGCATTTT,CASSRQELNQPQHF
-,TRBJ2-1,-,TRBV19,TGTGCCAGTAAAGACTCCTTAGGGTCCTACAATGAGCAGTTCTTC,CASKDSLGSYNEQFF
TRBD2,TRBJ2-1,few,TRBV19,TGTGCCAGTAGACATATGCGTGGGCGGGGGGTTACGAATGAGCAGTTCTTC,CASRHMRGRGVTNEQFF
TRBD2,TRBJ2-2,many,TRBV7-8,TGTGCCAGCAGCTTAGGCCCACTAGCGGGAGATGCCGGGGAGCTGTTTTTT,CASSLGPLAGDAGELFF
-,TRBJ2-2,many,TRBV24-1,TGTGCCACCAGTGGTGCGGGGACCGCCTACACCGGGGAGCTGTTTTTT,CATSGAGTAYTGELFF
TRBD2,TRBJ2-1,many,TRBV11-2,TGTGCCAGCAGCCCGACTAGCGGGAGGAATGAGCAGTTCTTC,CASSPTSGRNEQFF
TRBD2,TRBJ2-7,many,TRBV6-9,TGTGCCAGCAGTTACGCAGGACTAGCGGGAGGTCACTCCTACGAGCAGTACTTC,CASSYAGLAGGHSYEQYF
-,TRBJ2-7,-,TRBV30,TGTGCCTGGACGAAGGGCACCTACGAGCAGTACTTC,CAWTKGTYEQYF
TRBD2,TRBJ2-5,few,TRBV20-1,TGCAGTGCCCCTCCGGGGACTAGCGGGAGGGCCGAGGAGATTAAAGAGACCCAGTACTTC,CSAPPGTSGRAEEIKETQYF
TRBD2,TRBJ2-2,-,TRBV15,TGTGCCACCAGCACTACCCTCAGCGGGAGTGGTACCGGGGAGCTGTTTTTT,CATSTTLSGSGTGELFF
TRBD1,TRBJ2-1,many,TRBV7-7,TGTGCTAGCAGCTCCAAGATAGGGGGCGGTGAGCAGTTCTTC,CASSSKIGGGEQFF
-,TRBJ1-2,-,TRBV7-2,TGTGCCAGCAGCCCCAGATGGTCTAACTATGGCTACACCTTC,CASSPRWSNYGYTF
-,TRBJ1-5,many,TRBV12-3/TRBV12-4,TGTGCCAGCAGTTCTGACATATTGAGCAATCAGCCCCAGCATTTT,CASSSDILSNQPQHF
-,TRBJ2-1,many,TRBV9,TGTGCCAGCAGCGTATGGGAGAGGGGGTACAATGAGCAGTTCTTC,CASSVWERGYNEQFF